One sample yielded the 15 T cell receptor beta chains listed below, sequenced in a study of prognosis after radiotherapy for stage I lung cancer. The authors amplified TCR beta CDR3 from genomic DNA using two-round multiplex PCR. Used in first-round PCR were primers specific to each TRBV and TRBJ gene. TCRdb re-analysed the multiplex PCR reads in MiXCR, keeping a single row per CDR3 protein. The sample includes tens of thousands of distinct CDR3 sequences, around two fifths of them seen just once. This material consisted of PBMCs, taken before or after stereotactic body radiation therapy (not recorded which). The source of these receptors is a donor older than 45 with non-small cell lung cancer.

Many counts were recorded for this clonotype. The chain uses TRBV6-2 or TRBV6-3 and TRBJ2-3; no reliable D call. Germline V lookup: CDR1 MNHEY, CDR2 SVGEGT. Trimming cost V 2 bases and J 3 bases, with 15 bases left between them. This CDR3 comprises 16 residues. Written as DNA, the CDR3 is TGTGCCAGCAGTTACGGTTTAGACATGAGGACAGATACGCAGTATTTT. This codes for CASSYGLDMRTDTQYF.

As for this clonotype: It differs at one base from a far larger clone, so likely a read error. The rearrangement links TRBV6-4 to TRBJ1-6; TRBD1 is a possible D gene (6 bases). The CDR3 has 13 residues. The germline V gene encodes CDR1 MRHNA and CDR2 SNTAGT. The CDR3 spells CASSPRGGRTLNF. DNA of the CDR3: TGTGCCAGCAGTCCCCGGGGGGGCCGGACCCTCAACTTT.

This clonotype was counted at least ten times. The V gene is TRBV9, the J gene TRBJ2-7; tentatively, D is TRBD2 (6 bases). This CDR3 is built from 15 residues. Trimming removed 4 bases from V and 2 bases from J, with 16 bases in between. Germline lookup yields CDR1 SGDLS and CDR2 YYNGEE. CDR3 sequence: CASSLYGSSAYEQYF. The CDR3 DNA follows: TGTGCCAGCAGCCTCTACGGGAGTTCCGCCTACGAGCAGTACTTC.

This clonotype showed up many times. The chain links TRBV30 to TRBJ2-7; D is perhaps TRBD1 (5 bases). The V and J ends lost 3 bases and 2 bases respectively, with 14 bases between them. The CDR3 sequence is 14 residues long. The germline V gene encodes CDR1 GTSNPN and CDR2 SVGIG (reference sequence). The CDR3 spells CAWSLKGIAYEQYF. For the CDR3, the DNA is TGTGCCTGGAGCCTGAAGGGGATCGCCTACGAGCAGTACTTC.

This clonotype is medium-sized (0.01 to 0.1%) within its sample. The genes are TRBV6-5 and TRBJ1-6; possible D gene TRBD1, 6 bases. The germline V and J ends were trimmed by 2 bases and 10 bases, with 15 bases remaining between them. Germline V gene sequence: CDR1 MNHEY, CDR2 SVGAGI. The CDR3 loop spans 15 amino acids. The chain's CDR3 is CASSYRGLDLSPLHF. Written as DNA, the CDR3 is TGTGCCAGCAGTTACCGGGGGCTCGACTTATCACCCCTCCACTTT.

By share, this clonotype counts as medium-sized. V is TRBV6-1 and J is TRBJ2-6; TRBD1 is a possible D gene (6 bases). Germline V lookup: CDR1 MNHNS, CDR2 SASEGT. The CDR3 length is 18 residues. V gave up 0 bases and J gave up 2 bases, with 14 bases separating them. Written as DNA, the CDR3 is TGTGCCAGCAGTGAAGCGCTTCTACAGGGTGCTGGGGCCAACGTCCTGACTTTC. Its protein product is CASSEALLQGAGANVLTF.

This clonotype was recorded at least ten times. The rearrangement joins TRBV20-1 to TRBJ1-2, with TRBD1 identical over 8 bases. The CDR3 spans 14 residues. The V gene end was trimmed by 4 bases and the J gene end by 4 bases; junction bases not matched to a gene: 8. In germline, CDR1 is DFQATT, CDR2 SNEGSKA (reference sequence). CDR3 DNA: TGCAGTGCTAAGAAGAGGACAGGGATCTATGGCTACACCTTC. Its translation: CSAKKRTGIYGYTF.

As concerns this clonotype: A far larger clone is just one base off, so this is likely a read error. This chain connects TRBV6-4 to TRBJ2-2; D might be TRBD1 (5 bases). V lost 5 bases to trimming and J lost 5 bases, with 12 bases between them. Germline CDR1 is MRHNA and CDR2 is SNTAGT. The CDR3 contains 14 residues. The CDR3 here is CASSTRGYTGELFF. CDR3 bases: TGTGCCAGCAGTACAAGGGGATATACCGGGGAGCTGTTTTTT.

This clonotype was seen once. The chain uses TRBV27 and TRBJ2-2; D tentatively fits TRBD1 or TRBD2 (5 bases each). The CDR3 length is 14 residues. Germline loops: CDR1 MNHEY, CDR2 SMNVEV (reference sequence). Deletions cut 8 bases from V and 0 bases from J, with 10 bases between. The CDR3 loop is CASAGTANTGELFF. The CDR3 DNA is TGTGCCAGCGCCGGGACCGCGAACACCGGGGAGCTGTTTTTT.

The chain combines TRBV27 with TRBJ2-1; D gene unclear. CDR1 is MNHEY, CDR2 SMNVEV, per germline (reference sequence). The ends were cut back, 4 bases at V and 0 bases at J, with 10 bases in the middle. The CDR3 length is 15 residues. The CDR3 sequence is CASSSRTNSYNEQFF. The CDR3 bases are TGTGCCAGCAGTTCAAGGACGAACTCCTACAATGAGCAGTTCTTC.

By its share, this clonotype is medium-sized. This chain uses TRBV28 with TRBJ1-6; 9 nucleotides align to TRBD1. This CDR3 spans 14 amino acids. Germline loops: CDR1 MDHEN, CDR2 SYDVKM. J gave up 8 bases and V 6 bases, and 5 bases lay outside the gene matches. The DNA of the CDR3 is TGTGCCAGCAGCTACACAGGGGGCCATTCACCCCTCCACTTT. Amino acid sequence: CASSYTGGHSPLHF.

V gene TRBV27 combines with J gene TRBJ2-7; no firm D call. This CDR3 has 14 amino acids. Trimming took off 0 bases at V and 1 base at J, with 7 bases between the two ends. Per the germline V gene, CDR1 is MNHEY and CDR2 is SMNVEV (reference sequence). The CDR3 nucleotides are TGTGCCAGCAGTTTATCAGTGGTTTCCTACGAGCAGTACTTC. This sequence encodes CASSLSVVSYEQYF.

This clonotype came up a few times. This rearrangement joins TRBV12-3 or TRBV12-4 to TRBJ2-1; 13 bases are shared with TRBD2. The CDR3 runs to 15 residues. V lost 5 bases to trimming and J lost 10 bases; unmatched junction nucleotides: 8. The CDR3 nucleotides are TGTGCCAGCAGTACCCCGGGACTAGCGGGACAAGAGCAGTTCTTC. Protein sequence: CASSTPGLAGQEQFF.

The sample holds many counts of this clonotype. V usage is TRBV19 and J usage is TRBJ2-2; the match to TRBD1 covers 8 bases. The CDR3 is 14 amino acids. Germline-derived CDR1 and CDR2 are LNHDA and SQIVND (reference sequence). V shed 2 bases and J 5 bases; nucleotides not matched to a gene: 1. The CDR3 DNA is TGTGCCAGTAGTATACAGGGGGCAACCGGGGAGCTGTTTTTT. This translates into CASSIQGATGELFF.

This clonotype was seen ten or more times. A much larger clone lies one base from this, so it may be a read error. The chain combines TRBV6-1 with TRBJ2-7; D unresolved. The CDR3 is made up of 13 amino acids. Trimming shortened V by 5 bases and J by 3 bases, and 11 bases separated the two germline ends. The V gene's germline CDR1 is MNHNS and CDR2 SASEGT. This chain's CDR3 is CASSPYSGYEQYF. The CDR3 bases are TGTGCCAGCAGTCCCTACAGTGGCTACGAGCAGTACTTC.